This T cell receptor (beta chain) is from a study of OX40 agonist ivuxolimab in advanced cancers. Looking at the study overall: Participants, around 80% male, averaged roughly 60 years of age, ranging from roughly 23 to 80. Findings and limits, study-wide: Expanded peripheral T cell antigen specificity was not determined.

Germline CDR1 reads SQVTM; CDR2 reads ANQGSEA. This CDR3 is 14 amino acids long. Trimming cost V 2 bases and J 1 base, with 11 bases left between them. Turning to this clone: Antigen unknown.

If patients had autoimmune disease history or systemic immunosuppression, they were excluded. Repertoires were generated with immunoSEQ multiplex PCR, while TCRdb's copy carries only in-frame clones and drops some. Among about 77,000 clones, nearly 90% were seen once, and the ten largest hold less than 3%. Sequenced material: CD4+ or CD8+ T cells sorted from blood, taken in a trial of the OX40 agonist ivuxolimab. The chain combines TRBV29-1 with TRBJ1-1; D perhaps matches TRBD1 (5 bases). The sequence was collected from an adult with an advanced solid tumor such as melanoma, head and neck, liver or kidney cancer. CDR3 loop: CSVEHFQGNTEAFF. For the CDR3, the DNA is TGCAGCGTTGAACATTTTCAGGGGAACACTGAAGCTTTCTTT.